This TCR beta chain was recorded in a study of blood T cells in healthy people across ages. A second PCR of roughly 7 to 11 cycles used a sample-barcoded 5' primer and a J-beta primer mix. TCRdb reprocessed the 5' RACE reads with MiXCR, giving one entry per CDR3 protein. The sample yields 1.5 million or so distinct CDR3 sequences, about 42% seen once. CDR3 size: 11 residues. V gave up 6 bases and J gave up 5 bases, with 5 bases separating them. CDR1 is SGHRS and CDR2 is YFSETQ in the germline V gene. The sequenced material came from blood. This receptor was identified in a woman aged 18-29 years in good health. This chain links TRBV5-1 with TRBJ2-2; D gene uncertain. The CDR3 spells CASNQTGELFF. CDR3 coding DNA: TGCGCCAGCAACCAAACCGGGGAGCTGTTTTTT.